This note documents a single T cell receptor (beta chain) sequence. This record belongs to a study of blood T cell repertoires in COVID-19. Study in general: Acute and convalescent COVID-19 samples came from the United States, Italy and Spain.

The protocol was immunoSEQ multiplex PCR, while the TCRdb copy is restricted to in-frame clones and leaves out a portion. Of approximately 270,000 clones listed, 70% to 90% are singletons. CDR3 length: 13 amino acids. V dropped 1 base and J dropped 1 base, with 5 bases sitting between them. CDR1 and CDR2 (germline): SGDLS, YYNGEE. The receptor was derived from a woman aged 25-40 years with acute COVID-19. V is TRBV9 and J is TRBJ1-2; D is uncertain. Sequencing input: PBMCs or T cells enriched from blood (not recorded which). DNA for the CDR3: TGTGCCAGCAGCGTACAGTATAACTATGGCTACACCTTC. Translated, it gives CASSVQYNYGYTF.